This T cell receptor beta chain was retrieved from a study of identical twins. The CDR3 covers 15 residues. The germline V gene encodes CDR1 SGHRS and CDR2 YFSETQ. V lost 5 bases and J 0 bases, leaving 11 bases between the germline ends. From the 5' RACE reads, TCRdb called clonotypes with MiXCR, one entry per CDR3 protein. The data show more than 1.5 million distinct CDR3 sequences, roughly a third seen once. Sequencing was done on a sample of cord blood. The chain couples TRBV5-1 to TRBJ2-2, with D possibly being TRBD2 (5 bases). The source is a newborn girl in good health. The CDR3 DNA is TGCGCCAGCAGACCCTCAGCGGCGAACACCGGGGAGCTGTTTTTT. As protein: CASRPSAANTGELFF.